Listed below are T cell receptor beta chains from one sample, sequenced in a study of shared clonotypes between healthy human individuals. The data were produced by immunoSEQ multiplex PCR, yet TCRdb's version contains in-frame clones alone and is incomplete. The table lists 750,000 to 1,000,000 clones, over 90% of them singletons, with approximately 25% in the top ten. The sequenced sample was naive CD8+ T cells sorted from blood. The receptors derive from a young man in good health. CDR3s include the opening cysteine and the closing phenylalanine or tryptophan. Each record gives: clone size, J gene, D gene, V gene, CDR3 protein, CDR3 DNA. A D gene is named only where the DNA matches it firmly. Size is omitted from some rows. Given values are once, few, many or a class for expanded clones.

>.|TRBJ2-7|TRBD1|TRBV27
CASSRAGTGGTYEQYF
TGTGCCAGCAGCCGAGCCGGGACAGGGGGAACCTACGAGCAGTACTTC
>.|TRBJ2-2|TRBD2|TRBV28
CASMDGVGLAGVTGELFF
TGTGCCAGCATGGACGGAGTAGGACTAGCGGGAGTCACCGGGGAGCTGTTTTTT
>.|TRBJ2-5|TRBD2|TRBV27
CASSSPGREPETQYF
TGTGCCAGCAGTTCCCCGGGGCGGGAGCCGGAGACCCAGTACTTC
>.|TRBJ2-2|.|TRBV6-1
CASSEAVMAPGELFF
TGTGCCAGCAGTGAAGCGGTCATGGCCCCCGGGGAGCTGTTTTTT
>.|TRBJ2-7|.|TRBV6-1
CASLSTYEQYF
TGTGCCAGCCTGAGCACCTACGAGCAGTACTTC
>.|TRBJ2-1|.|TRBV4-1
CASSQGEGDYNEQFF
TGCGCCAGCAGCCAAGGCGAAGGGGACTACAATGAGCAGTTCTTC
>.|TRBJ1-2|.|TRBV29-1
CSVVSGSLGYTF
TGCAGCGTTGTCTCGGGGTCTCTAGGCTACACCTTC
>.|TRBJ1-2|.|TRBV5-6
CASSSGAGYGYTF
TGTGCCAGCAGCTCCGGGGCTGGCTATGGCTACACCTTC
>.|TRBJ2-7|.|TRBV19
CASRTETGEQYF
TGTGCCAGTAGGACCGAGACGGGCGAGCAGTACTTC
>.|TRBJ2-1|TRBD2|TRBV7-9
CASSPRSRTSGSFNEQFF
TGTGCCAGCAGCCCTAGGAGTAGGACTAGCGGGAGTTTCAATGAGCAGTTCTTC
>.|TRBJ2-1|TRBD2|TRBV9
CASSGLAATYNEQFF
TGTGCCAGCAGCGGTCTAGCGGCAACCTACAATGAGCAGTTCTTC
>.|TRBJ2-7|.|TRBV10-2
CASREGMSYEQYF
TGCGCCAGCAGAGAAGGAATGTCCTACGAGCAGTACTTC
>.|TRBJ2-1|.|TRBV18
CASSQGGNEQFF
TGTGCCAGCTCACAGGGGGGCAATGAGCAGTTCTTC
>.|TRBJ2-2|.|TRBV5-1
CASSFPPLDNTGELFF
TGCGCCAGCAGCTTCCCCCCACTAGATAACACCGGGGAGCTGTTTTTT
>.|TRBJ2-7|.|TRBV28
CASRGDRYEQYF
TGTGCCAGCAGGGGAGACAGGTACGAGCAGTACTTC
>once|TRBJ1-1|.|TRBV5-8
CASSLSGSPFEAFF
TGTGCCAGCAGCTTGTCGGGCAGCCCTTTTGAAGCTTTCTTT
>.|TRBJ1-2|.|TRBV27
CASSVSGFGYGYTF
TGTGCCAGCTCAGTTAGCGGTTTCGGCTATGGCTACACCTTC
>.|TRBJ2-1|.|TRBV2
CASFFAAGLNEQFF
TGTGCCAGCTTTTTCGCGGCGGGCCTAAATGAGCAGTTCTTC
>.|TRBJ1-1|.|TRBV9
CASSLWGDGTEAFF
TGTGCCAGCAGCCTTTGGGGGGATGGCACTGAAGCTTTCTTT
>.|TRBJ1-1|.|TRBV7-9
CASRRSNRDNTEAFF
TGTGCCAGCAGGCGCAGCAACAGGGACAACACTGAAGCTTTCTTT
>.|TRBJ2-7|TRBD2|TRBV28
CATTTSGRLYEQYF
TGTGCCACAACCACTAGCGGGAGGTTGTACGAGCAGTACTTC
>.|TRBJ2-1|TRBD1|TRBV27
CASSIGQGVGEQFF
TGTGCCAGCAGTATCGGACAGGGGGTAGGTGAGCAGTTCTTC
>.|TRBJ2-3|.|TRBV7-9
CASSFLSGRVGDTQYF
TGTGCCAGCAGCTTCCTCAGCGGCCGCGTGGGAGATACGCAGTATTTT
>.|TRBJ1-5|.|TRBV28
CASLPGAYDGNQPQHF
TGTGCCAGCCTACCGGGGGCTTACGACGGAAATCAGCCCCAGCATTTT
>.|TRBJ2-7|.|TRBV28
CASTDTYEQYF
TGTGCCAGCACAGATACCTACGAGCAGTACTTC
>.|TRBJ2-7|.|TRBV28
CASSFLGTKTYEQYF
TGTGCCAGCAGTTTCCTAGGGACAAAAACCTACGAGCAGTACTTC
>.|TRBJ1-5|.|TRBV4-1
CASSPAREGQPQHF
TGCGCCAGCAGCCCAGCGAGGGAAGGGCAGCCCCAGCATTTT
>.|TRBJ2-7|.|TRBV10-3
CASLASPGTSLYEQYF
TGTGCCTCGCTAGCCAGTCCCGGGACTTCTCTCTACGAGCAGTACTTC
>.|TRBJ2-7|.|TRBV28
CASSLSPPQLISSYEQYF
TGTGCCAGCAGTTTAAGCCCGCCACAGTTGATAAGCTCCTACGAGCAGTACTTC
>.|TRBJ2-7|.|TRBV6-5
CASSYTVEGTEQYF
TGTGCCAGCAGTTACACCGTGGAGGGGACTGAGCAGTACTTC
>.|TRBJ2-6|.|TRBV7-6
CASSPEGSGANVLTF
TGTGCCAGCAGCCCCGAGGGCTCTGGGGCCAACGTCCTGACTTTC
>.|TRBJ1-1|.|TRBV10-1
CASSEWGEGTEAFF
TGCGCCAGCAGTGAGTGGGGCGAAGGCACTGAAGCTTTCTTT
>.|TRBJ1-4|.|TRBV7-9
CASSFATDREKLFF
TGTGCCAGCAGCTTCGCGACAGACCGAGAAAAACTGTTTTTT
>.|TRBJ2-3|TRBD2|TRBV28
CASSLLARLRESADTQYF
TGTGCCAGCAGTTTACTAGCGAGGTTGCGGGAGAGCGCAGATACGCAGTATTTT
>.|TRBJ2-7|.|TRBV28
CASSEQGLPYEQYF
TGTGCCAGCAGTGAACAAGGGTTGCCCTACGAGCAGTACTTC
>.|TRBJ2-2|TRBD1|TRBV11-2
CASSSLTGGGRAGELFF
TGTGCCAGCAGCTCGCTGACAGGGGGCGGACGAGCCGGGGAGCTGTTTTTT
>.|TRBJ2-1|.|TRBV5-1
CASSLGGGTERDEQFF
TGCGCCAGCAGCTTGGGAGGCGGGACGGAGAGGGATGAGCAGTTCTTC
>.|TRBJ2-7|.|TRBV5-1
CASSLEWGYYEQYF
TGCGCCAGCAGCTTGGAATGGGGGTACTACGAGCAGTACTTC
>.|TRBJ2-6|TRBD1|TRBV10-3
CAISDGTGPSSGANVLTF
TGTGCCATCAGTGATGGGACAGGACCAAGCTCTGGGGCCAACGTCCTGACTTTC
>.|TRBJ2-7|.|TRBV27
CASSFSPTREQYF
TGTGCCAGCAGTTTCTCCCCAACTCGGGAGCAGTACTTC
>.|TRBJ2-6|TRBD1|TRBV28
CASSFARRGPESGANVLTF
TGTGCCAGCAGTTTTGCCCGCAGGGGGCCGGAGTCTGGGGCCAACGTCCTGACTTTC
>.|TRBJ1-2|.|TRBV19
CASSPPGELANYGYTF
TGTGCCAGTAGTCCCCCCGGGGAGCTAGCTAACTATGGCTACACCTTC